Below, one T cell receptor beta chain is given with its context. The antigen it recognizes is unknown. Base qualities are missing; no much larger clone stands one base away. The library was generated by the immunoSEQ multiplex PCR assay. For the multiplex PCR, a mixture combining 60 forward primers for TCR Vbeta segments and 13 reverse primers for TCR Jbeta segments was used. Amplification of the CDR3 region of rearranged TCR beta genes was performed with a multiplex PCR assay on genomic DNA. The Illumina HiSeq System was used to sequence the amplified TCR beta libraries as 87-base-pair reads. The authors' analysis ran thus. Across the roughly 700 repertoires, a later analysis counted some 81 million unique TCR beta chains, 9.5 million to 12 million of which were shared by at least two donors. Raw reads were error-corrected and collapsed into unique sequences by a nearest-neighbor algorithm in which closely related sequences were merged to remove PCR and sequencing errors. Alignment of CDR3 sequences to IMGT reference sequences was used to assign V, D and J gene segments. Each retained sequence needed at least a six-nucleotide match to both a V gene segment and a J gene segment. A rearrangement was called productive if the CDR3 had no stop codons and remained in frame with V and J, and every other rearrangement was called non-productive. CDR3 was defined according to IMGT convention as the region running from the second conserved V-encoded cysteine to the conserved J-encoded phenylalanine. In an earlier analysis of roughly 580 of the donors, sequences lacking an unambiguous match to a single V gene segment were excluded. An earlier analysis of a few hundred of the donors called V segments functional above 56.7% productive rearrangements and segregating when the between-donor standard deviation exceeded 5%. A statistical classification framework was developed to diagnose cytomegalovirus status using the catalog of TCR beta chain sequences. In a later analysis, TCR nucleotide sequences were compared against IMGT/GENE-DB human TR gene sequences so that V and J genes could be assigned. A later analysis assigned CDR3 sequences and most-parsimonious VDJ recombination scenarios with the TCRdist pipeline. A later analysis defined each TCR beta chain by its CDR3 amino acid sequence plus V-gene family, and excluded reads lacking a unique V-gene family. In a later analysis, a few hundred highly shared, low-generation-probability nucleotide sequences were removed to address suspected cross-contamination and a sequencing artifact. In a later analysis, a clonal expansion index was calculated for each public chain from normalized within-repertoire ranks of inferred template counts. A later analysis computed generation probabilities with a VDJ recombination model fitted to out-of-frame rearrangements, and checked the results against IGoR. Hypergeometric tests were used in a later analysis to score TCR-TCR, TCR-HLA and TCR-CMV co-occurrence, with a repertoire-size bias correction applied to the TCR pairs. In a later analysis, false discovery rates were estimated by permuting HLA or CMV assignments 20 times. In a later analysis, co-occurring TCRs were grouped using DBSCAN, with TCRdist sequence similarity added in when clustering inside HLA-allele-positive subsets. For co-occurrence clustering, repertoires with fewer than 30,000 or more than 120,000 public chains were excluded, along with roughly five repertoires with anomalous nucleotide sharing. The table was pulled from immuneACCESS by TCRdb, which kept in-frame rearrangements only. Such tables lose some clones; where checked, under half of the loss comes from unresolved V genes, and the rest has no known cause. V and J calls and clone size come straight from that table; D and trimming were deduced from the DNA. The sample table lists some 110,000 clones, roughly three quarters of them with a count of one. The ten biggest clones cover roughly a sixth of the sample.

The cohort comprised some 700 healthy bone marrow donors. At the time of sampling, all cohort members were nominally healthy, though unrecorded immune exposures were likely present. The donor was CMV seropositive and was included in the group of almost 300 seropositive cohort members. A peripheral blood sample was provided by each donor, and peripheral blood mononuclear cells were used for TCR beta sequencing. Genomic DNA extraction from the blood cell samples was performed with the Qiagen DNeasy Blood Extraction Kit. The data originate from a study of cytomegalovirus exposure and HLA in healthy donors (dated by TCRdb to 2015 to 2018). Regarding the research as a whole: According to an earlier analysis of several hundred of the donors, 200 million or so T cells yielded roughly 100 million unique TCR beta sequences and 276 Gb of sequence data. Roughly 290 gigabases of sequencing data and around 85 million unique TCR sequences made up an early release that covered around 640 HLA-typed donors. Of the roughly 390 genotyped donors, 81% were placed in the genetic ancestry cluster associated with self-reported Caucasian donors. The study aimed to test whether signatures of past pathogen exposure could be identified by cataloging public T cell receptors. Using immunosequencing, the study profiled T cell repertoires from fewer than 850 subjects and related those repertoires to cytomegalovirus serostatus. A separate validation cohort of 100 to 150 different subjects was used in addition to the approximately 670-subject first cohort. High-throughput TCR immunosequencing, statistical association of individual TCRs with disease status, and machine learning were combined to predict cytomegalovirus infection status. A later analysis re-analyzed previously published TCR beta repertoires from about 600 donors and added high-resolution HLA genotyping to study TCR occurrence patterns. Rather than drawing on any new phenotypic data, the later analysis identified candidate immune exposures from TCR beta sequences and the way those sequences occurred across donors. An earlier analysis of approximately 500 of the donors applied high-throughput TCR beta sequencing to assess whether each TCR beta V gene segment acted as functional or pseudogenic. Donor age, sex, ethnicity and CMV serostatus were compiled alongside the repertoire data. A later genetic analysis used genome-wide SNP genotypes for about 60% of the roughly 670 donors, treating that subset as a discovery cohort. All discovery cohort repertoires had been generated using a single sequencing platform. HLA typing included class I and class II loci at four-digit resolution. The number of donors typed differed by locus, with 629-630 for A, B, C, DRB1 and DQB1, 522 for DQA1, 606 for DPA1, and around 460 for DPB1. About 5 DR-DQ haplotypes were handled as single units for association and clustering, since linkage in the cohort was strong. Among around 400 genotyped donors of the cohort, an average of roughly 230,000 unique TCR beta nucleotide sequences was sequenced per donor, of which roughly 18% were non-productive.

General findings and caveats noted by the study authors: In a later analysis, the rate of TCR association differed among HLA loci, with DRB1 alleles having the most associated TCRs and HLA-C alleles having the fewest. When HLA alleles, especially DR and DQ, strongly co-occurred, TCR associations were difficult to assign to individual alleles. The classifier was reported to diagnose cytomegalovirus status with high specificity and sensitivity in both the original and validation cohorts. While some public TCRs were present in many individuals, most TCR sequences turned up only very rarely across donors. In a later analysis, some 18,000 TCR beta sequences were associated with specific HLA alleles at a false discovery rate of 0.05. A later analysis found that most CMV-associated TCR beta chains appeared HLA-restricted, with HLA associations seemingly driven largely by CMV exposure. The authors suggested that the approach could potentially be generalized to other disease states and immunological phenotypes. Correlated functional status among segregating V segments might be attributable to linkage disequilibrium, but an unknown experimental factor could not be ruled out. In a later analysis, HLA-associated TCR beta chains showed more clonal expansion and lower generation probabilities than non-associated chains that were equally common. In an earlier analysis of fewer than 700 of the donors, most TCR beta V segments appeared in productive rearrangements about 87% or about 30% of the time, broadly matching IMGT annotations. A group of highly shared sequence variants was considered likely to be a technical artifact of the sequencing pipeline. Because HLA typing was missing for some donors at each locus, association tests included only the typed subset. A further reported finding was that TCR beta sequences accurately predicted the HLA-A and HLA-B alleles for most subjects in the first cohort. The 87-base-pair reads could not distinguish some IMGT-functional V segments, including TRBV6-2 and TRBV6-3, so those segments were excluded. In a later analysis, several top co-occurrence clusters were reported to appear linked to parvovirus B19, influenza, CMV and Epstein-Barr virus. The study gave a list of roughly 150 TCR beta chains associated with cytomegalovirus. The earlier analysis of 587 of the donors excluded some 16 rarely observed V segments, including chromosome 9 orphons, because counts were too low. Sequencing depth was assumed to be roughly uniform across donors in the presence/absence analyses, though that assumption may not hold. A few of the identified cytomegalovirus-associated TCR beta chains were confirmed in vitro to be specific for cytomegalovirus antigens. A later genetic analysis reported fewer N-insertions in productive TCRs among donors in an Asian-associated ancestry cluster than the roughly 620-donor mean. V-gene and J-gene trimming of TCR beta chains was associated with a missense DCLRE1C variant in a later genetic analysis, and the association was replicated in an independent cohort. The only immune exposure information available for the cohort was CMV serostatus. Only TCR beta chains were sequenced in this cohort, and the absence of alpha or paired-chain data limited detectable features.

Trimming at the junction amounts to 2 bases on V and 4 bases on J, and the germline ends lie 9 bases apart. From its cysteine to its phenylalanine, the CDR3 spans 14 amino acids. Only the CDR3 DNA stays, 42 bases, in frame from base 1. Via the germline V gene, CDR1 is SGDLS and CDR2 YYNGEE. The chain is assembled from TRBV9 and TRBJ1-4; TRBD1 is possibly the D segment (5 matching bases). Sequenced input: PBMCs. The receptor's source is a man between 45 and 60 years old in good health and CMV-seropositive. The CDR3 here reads CASSVSQGNEKLFF. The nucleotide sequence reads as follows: TGTGCCAGCAGCGTGTCCCAGGGTAATGAAAAACTGTTTTTT.